Each of the 17 T cell receptor beta chains below was sequenced from the same sample in a study of siplizumab effects on memory and regulatory T cells. The assay was immunoSEQ multiplex PCR, and TCRdb's table has in-frame clones only and misses some. This table holds fewer than 65,000 clones, over 85% found once. The sample comprised CD8+ T cells sorted from blood. These receptors were collected from a human donor in good health.

The V gene is TRBV9, the J gene TRBJ1-1, with unresolved D. Trimming took off 3 bases at V and 6 bases at J, with 9 bases between the two ends. The CDR3 extends over 12 amino acids. Germline V lookup: CDR1 SGDLS, CDR2 YYNGEE. The CDR3 DNA follows: TGTGCCAGCAGCGGAGGACGGCCTGAAGCTTTCTTT. This encodes CASSGGRPEAFF.

Only one count was recorded for this clone. This sequence joins TRBV5-4 and TRBJ2-3, with 7 bases aligning to TRBD2. Germline loops: CDR1 SGHNT, CDR2 YYREEE (reference sequence). The V segment lost 2 bases and the J segment 3 bases; nucleotides outside the gene matches: 3. The CDR3 is 14 amino acids. CDR3 loop: CASSFGLETDTQYF. The CDR3 DNA is TGTGCCAGCAGCTTCGGACTAGAGACAGATACGCAGTATTTT.

The gene calls are TRBV9 and TRBJ2-3; no clear D gene. CDR3 length equals 12 residues. The germline gives CDR1 SGDLS, CDR2 YYNGEE. Trimming took 4 bases from V and 6 from J, leaving 9 bases between them. The CDR3 nucleotides read TGTGCCAGCAGCTCGGCCTTGGATACGCAGTATTTT. Translation: CASSSALDTQYF.

The chain recombines TRBV5-1 with TRBJ2-1; TRBD2 agrees at 7 bases. This CDR3 spans 14 amino acids. V shed 5 bases and J 8 bases; nucleotides not matched to a gene: 10. Germline CDR1 is SGHRS and CDR2 is YFSETQ. The CDR3 DNA reads as TGCGCCAGCAGTGGCGGGGGAGGCTTGGATGAGCAGTTCTTC. It codes for CASSGGGGLDEQFF.

The chain carries TRBV10-3 and TRBJ1-4; D ambiguous. The CDR3 totals 16 residues. CDR1 is ENHRY, CDR2 SYGVKD, per germline. Trimming shortened V by 1 base and J by 4 bases, and 13 bases separated the two germline ends. CDR3 region: CAISELLGQDNEKLFF. The DNA for the CDR3 is TGTGCCATCAGTGAGTTGCTCGGTCAGGATAATGAAAAACTGTTTTTT.

This chain joins TRBV27 and TRBJ2-1, with TRBD1 matching 7 bases. Trimming at V came to 5 bases and at J to 1 base, leaving 8 bases not matched to a gene. CDR1 MNHEY and CDR2 SMNVEV come from the germline V gene (reference sequence). The CDR3 length is 16 residues. The CDR3 sequence is CASSIATGWSYNEQFF. In DNA form, the CDR3 reads TGTGCCAGCAGTATAGCGACAGGGTGGTCCTACAATGAGCAGTTCTTC.

By share, this clone ranks as medium-sized. The chain recombines TRBV27 with TRBJ2-1; D gene ambiguous. CDR1 is MNHEY and CDR2 is SMNVEV in the germline V gene (reference sequence). The CDR3 is made up of 16 amino acids. V was cut by 2 bases and J by 6 bases, with 17 bases left in between. The CDR3 coding sequence is TGTGCCAGCAGTTTAAATTCGACTCCGCGCCCCAATGAGCAGTTCTTC. This translates into CASSLNSTPRPNEQFF.

This chain uses TRBV13 with TRBJ2-5; D is unresolved. CDR1 is PRHDT, CDR2 FYEKMQ, per germline (reference sequence). CDR3 length: 12 residues. Trimming shortened V by 0 bases and J by 5 bases, and 4 bases separated the two germline ends. CDR3 nucleotide sequence: TGTGCCAGCAGCTTAGGCCTGGAGACCCAGTACTTC. As protein: CASSLGLETQYF.

This chain joins TRBV15 and TRBJ2-5, with 8 bases that match TRBD2. J lost 1 base, V lost 0 bases, and 4 bases had no gene match. The CDR3 contains 16 residues. From germline, CDR1 is LNHNV and CDR2 YYDKDF (reference sequence). For the CDR3, the DNA is TGTGCCACCAGCAGAGATTCCGCGGGAGGCCAAGAGACCCAGTACTTC. Encoded protein: CATSRDSAGGQETQYF.

The chain joins TRBV19 to TRBJ2-4; tentative D call: TRBD2 (5 bases). This CDR3 spans 15 amino acids. In germline, CDR1 is LNHDA, CDR2 SQIVND (reference sequence). Trimming took off 2 bases at V and 7 bases at J, with 15 bases between the two ends. The CDR3 sequence is CASSIISVRSNIQYF. CDR3 in DNA: TGTGCCAGTAGTATAATTAGCGTGAGATCGAACATTCAGTACTTC.

The chain uses TRBV19 and TRBJ2-2; 8 bases fit TRBD2. Germline loops: CDR1 LNHDA, CDR2 SQIVND (reference sequence). After removal of 3 bases from V and 4 bases from J, the junction contained 10 bases not matched to a gene. The CDR3 sequence is 17 residues long. The CDR3, as DNA: TGTGCCAGTAGTATTGTACCGGGACTAGTATTCACCGGGGAGCTGTTTTTT. It encodes CASSIVPGLVFTGELFF. Looking up the rest from reference TRBV19 and TRBJ2-2 gives the full variable domain: DGGITQSPKYLFRKEGQNVTLSCEQNLNHDAMYWYRQDPGQGLRLIYYSQIVNDFQKGDIAEGYSVSREKKESFPLTVTSAQKNPTAFYLCASSIVPGLVFTGELFFGEGSRLTVL.

J is TRBJ2-7 and V is TRBV7-9; 9 bases are shared with TRBD1. The CDR3 is made up of 18 amino acids. J lost 3 bases, V lost 6 bases, and 18 bases had no gene match. Germline CDR1 reads SEHNR; CDR2 reads FQNEAQ (reference sequence). The CDR3 sequence is CASSLGSEPGQGFYEQYF. The DNA for the CDR3 is TGTGCCAGCAGTTTGGGAAGTGAGCCGGGACAGGGTTTCTACGAGCAGTACTTC.

This clone was seen only a few times. The J gene is TRBJ1-1, the V gene TRBV29-1; no firm D call. CDR1 is SQVTM and CDR2 is ANQGSEA in the germline V gene. The CDR3 spans 14 residues. The ends were cut back, 0 bases at V and 3 bases at J, with 11 bases in the middle. The CDR3 loop is CSVEDRSFDTEAFF. The CDR3 region has the DNA TGCAGCGTTGAAGATCGATCCTTTGACACTGAAGCTTTCTTT. Filled out from reference TRBV29-1 and TRBJ1-1, the complete variable domain reads SAVISQKPSRDICQRGTSLTIQCQVDSQVTMMFWYRQQPGQSLTLIATANQGSEATYESGFVIDKFPISRPNLTFSTLTVSNMSPEDSSIYLCSVEDRSFDTEAFFGQGTRLTVV.

The count of this clone is one. This chain connects TRBV7-9 to TRBJ2-5, with no clear D. The DNA end is a closer match to TRBJ2-7, so the J assignment may be wrong. The CDR3 extends over 15 amino acids. The germline V gene has CDR1 SEHNR and CDR2 FQNEAQ (reference sequence). As DNA, the CDR3 is TGTGCCAGCACATCACCCCCTACGGAGCCCTACGAGCAGTACTTC. Protein product: CASTSPPTEPYEQYF.

The CDR3 nucleotides read TGCGCCAGCAGCTTGGGCAGGGTGGTCACTGGAGACTACAATGAGCAGTTCTTC. This gives the protein CASSLGRVVTGDYNEQFF. The chain employs TRBV5-1 and TRBJ2-1; TRBD1 might be the D (5 bases). The V end lost 0 bases, the J end lost 3 bases, and 19 bases lay between the germline ends. Germline V gives CDR1 SGHRS, CDR2 YFSETQ. The CDR3 consists of 18 residues.

The CDR3 coding sequence is TGTGCCAGCAGTCTAGGAGAGTACAATGAGCAGTTCTTC. Residues: CASSLGEYNEQFF. The chain is built from TRBV28 and TRBJ2-1; D unresolved. Between the trimmed V and J ends, which lost 5 bases and 4 bases, there was a span of 9 bases. Per germline, CDR1 MDHEN and CDR2 SYDVKM. The CDR3 has 13 residues.

The rearrangement joins TRBV5-5 to TRBJ1-2; TRBD1 is a possible D gene (6 bases). This CDR3 spans 14 amino acids. V dropped 4 bases and J dropped 8 bases, with 18 bases sitting between them. Germline V lookup: CDR1 SGHKS, CDR2 YYEKEE (reference sequence). CDR3 nucleotide sequence: TGTGCCAGCAGCGCCAAGACAGGCGGGTGGGGCTACACCTTC. Translating it yields CASSAKTGGWGYTF.